The 25 T cell receptor beta chains given below trace back to one sample, sequenced in a study of T cell clonality in common variable immunodeficiency. Clones were read by immunoSEQ multiplex PCR, and TCRdb kept only the in-frame ones, dropping some. There are 40,000 to 45,000 clones in the sample, none observed a single time. The sample consisted of peripheral blood mononuclear cells. The receptors were gathered from a person between 18 and 69 years old in good health.

In its sample, this clone was seen many times. The CDR3 is cut off 3 residues early in the read; its end comes from the germline J gene. The chain employs TRBV2 and TRBJ2-5, with 11 bases fitting TRBD2. The CDR3 extends over 15 amino acids. V was pared by 8 bases and J by 1 base, with 6 bases of the junction left unmatched. Looked up from germline, CDR1 is SNHLY and CDR2 is FYNNEI. The CDR3: CASRRLAGPQETQYF. CDR3 DNA (partial): TGTGCCAGCCGAAGACTAGCGGGACCCCAAGAGACC.

This clone came up many times. The read ends 3 residues before the CDR3 terminus; that terminus is restored from the germline J gene. The chain uses TRBV7-3 and TRBJ2-1, with 11 nucleotides matching TRBD2. Per the germline V gene, CDR1 is SGHTA and CDR2 is FQGTGA. Germline trimming cut 8 bases from V and 4 bases from J; bases unmatched to any gene: 7. The CDR3 has 15 amino acids. CDR3 residues: CASGLAGGGYNEQFF. The CDR3 bases that were read are TGTGCCAGCGGGCTAGCGGGAGGTGGGTACAATGAG.

This clone was counted between two and nine times. Read data end 3 residues before the CDR3 end; the end is taken from the germline J gene. The chain recombines TRBV6-2 or TRBV6-3 with TRBJ1-5, with TRBD1 as a possible D gene (6 bases). V was trimmed by 6 bases and J by 0 bases, leaving 12 bases between them. The CDR3 runs to 15 residues. Per the germline V gene, CDR1 is MNHEY and CDR2 is SVGEGT. The sequenced CDR3 bases are TGTGCCAGCAGCCCACAGGGCCTTAGCAATCAGCCC. Protein product: CASSPQGLSNQP. The entire CDR3 protein reads CASSPQGLSNQPQHF.

Regarding this clone: The read is 3 residues too short to cover the CDR3 end, so that end is filled in from the germline J gene. The gene calls are TRBV5-8 and TRBJ1-4; 7 bases match TRBD1. V gave up 4 bases and J gave up 4 bases; unmatched junction bases: 4. This CDR3 contains 14 residues. Germline lookup yields CDR1 SGHTS and CDR2 YDEGEE. Partial CDR3 DNA: TGTGCCAGCAGCCCGGGACAGATTAATGAAAAA. It codes for CASSPGQINEK. The whole CDR3 region reads CASSPGQINEKLFF.

This clone was observed at least ten times. The sequence runs out 3 residues before the end of the CDR3; the remainder is reconstructed from the germline J gene. The chain carries TRBV20-1 and TRBJ2-3; 10 bases fit TRBD2. The CDR3 totals 15 residues. Germline values: CDR1 DFQATT, CDR2 SNEGSKA (reference sequence). The V gene end was trimmed by 4 bases and the J gene end by 6 bases; junction bases not matched to a gene: 10. The part of the CDR3 DNA that was read is TGCAGTGCTATCCCTACTAGCGGGATGGCGGATACG. This codes for CSAIPTSGMADT. The whole CDR3 reads CSAIPTSGMADTQYF.

This clone has a handful of counts. The read ends 3 residues shy of where the CDR3 ends; the end is completed using the germline J gene. This chain joins TRBV5-1 and TRBJ2-1; no firm D call. CDR1 SGHRS and CDR2 YFSETQ come from the germline V gene. There are 14 residues in the CDR3. The V end was cut by 3 bases, the J end by 9 bases, with 16 bases between. This CDR3 reads CASSSTSKGGEQFF. The sequenced CDR3 bases are TGCGCCAGCAGCTCGACCTCTAAGGGTGGTGAG.

This clone has only a few counts. The read falls 3 residues short of the CDR3 end, and the missing part is taken from the germline J gene. The chain recombines TRBV5-1 with TRBJ2-1, with D possibly being TRBD1 (5 bases). The germline V gene encodes CDR1 SGHRS and CDR2 YFSETQ. This CDR3 spans 13 amino acids. Trimming took 4 bases from V and 7 from J, leaving 12 bases between them. The CDR3 reads CASSPRGMNEQFF. The sequenced part of the CDR3 DNA is TGCGCCAGCAGCCCTAGGGGTATGAATGAG.

This clone was counted at least ten times. The DNA ends 3 residues before the CDR3 does, and the rest of the CDR3 is filled in from the germline J gene. This chain links TRBV2 with TRBJ2-5, with 7 positions matching TRBD2. CDR1 is SNHLY, CDR2 FYNNEI, per germline. This CDR3 has 14 amino acids. The trim removed 8 bases at V and 0 bases at J, leaving 6 bases unmatched. The sequenced CDR3 bases are TGTGCCAGCCTGGGACTACTCCACCAAGAGACC. This sequence encodes CASLGLLHQET. The full-length CDR3 reads as CASLGLLHQETQYF.

The sample holds many counts of this clone. Coverage ceases 3 residues before the CDR3 finishes, and the germline J gene fills in the end. V and J are TRBV5-1 and TRBJ1-5; D is ambiguous. The CDR3 runs 13 residues. Looked up from germline, CDR1 is SGHRS and CDR2 is YFSETQ. With 0 bases removed from V and 4 bases from J, the gap between germline ends came to 5 bases. CDR3 DNA (partial): TGCGCCAGCAGCTTGGAGGTAAATCAGCCC. It is translated as CASSLEVNQP. In full, the CDR3 is CASSLEVNQPQHF.

The table lists this clone with many counts. Read coverage stops 3 residues before the CDR3 terminus; the germline J gene supplies the remainder. The V gene is TRBV14, the J gene TRBJ2-5; the D is unclear. Trimming shortened V by 3 bases and J by 2 bases, and 25 bases separated the two germline ends. Germline CDR1 reads SGHDN; CDR2 reads FVKESK. The CDR3 spans 19 residues. CDR3 loop: CASSHRSWVYGPQQETQYF. The sequenced CDR3 bases are TGTGCCAGCAGCCATCGAAGTTGGGTTTATGGGCCCCAACAAGAGACC.

This clone was counted ten times or more. The CDR3 end is not reached by the read, which stops 3 residues before it; the germline J gene fills it in. This chain links TRBV29-1 with TRBJ2-7; 10 nucleotides line up with TRBD2. The CDR3 loop spans 15 amino acids. V shed 3 bases and J 4 bases; nucleotides not matched to a gene: 9. Germline CDR1 reads SQVTM; CDR2 reads ANQGSEA. CDR3 sequence: CSVDSPSGSVYEQYF. Partial CDR3 DNA: TGCAGCGTTGACTCCCCTAGCGGGAGTGTGTACGAG.

The table lists this clone with many counts. Sequencing ends 3 residues short of the CDR3 end; the germline J gene provides the rest. This chain links TRBV2 with TRBJ1-6; no firm D call. Germline assignment: CDR1 SNHLY and CDR2 FYNNEI. This CDR3 is built from 14 residues. The V end lost 7 bases, the J end lost 5 bases, and 12 bases lay between the germline ends. CDR3 DNA (partial): TGTGCCAGCATAGCCGAAAGGAATAATTCACCC. Encoded protein: CASIAERNNSP. The full CDR3 is CASIAERNNSPLHF.

At least ten counts were recorded for this clone. Coverage ceases 3 residues before the CDR3 finishes, and the germline J gene fills in the end. The chain couples TRBV2 to TRBJ2-3, with 10 bases aligning to TRBD2. The V segment lost 2 bases and the J segment 2 bases; nucleotides outside the gene matches: 1. CDR1 is SNHLY, CDR2 FYNNEI, per germline. This CDR3 is 15 amino acids long. CDR3 amino acids: CASSELAGVTDTQYF. The sequenced CDR3 bases are TGTGCCAGCAGTGAACTAGCGGGGGTCACAGATACG.

This clone came up many times. The read terminates 3 residues before the CDR3 end, so the remaining end is supplied by the germline J gene. The chain links TRBV6-1 to TRBJ2-2; D gene ambiguous. The CDR3 runs to 16 residues. V lost 0 bases to trimming and J lost 1 base, with 9 bases between them. Germline assignment: CDR1 MNHNS and CDR2 SASEGT. The CDR3 sequence is CASSEATGRNTGELFF. The covered CDR3 bases are TGTGCCAGCAGTGAAGCTACCGGTAGGAACACCGGGGAG.

This clone was picked up many times. The read terminates 3 residues before the CDR3 end, so the remaining end is supplied by the germline J gene. The V and J genes are TRBV7-2 and TRBJ2-2, with D possibly called TRBD1 or TRBD2 (5 bases each). V lost 2 bases and J lost 8, with 15 bases in between. The CDR3 length is 15 residues. Germline V gives CDR1 SGHTA, CDR2 FQGNSA. The part of the CDR3 DNA that was read is TGTGCCAGCAGCTTAAGGAGCCGAGAGGGGGGGGAG. This encodes CASSLRSREGGE. The entire CDR3 reads CASSLRSREGGELFF.

This clone occurred many times. The read ends 3 residues early relative to the CDR3; the germline J gene fills the gap. The rearrangement links TRBV5-6 to TRBJ1-2; no clear D gene. The CDR3 is made up of 12 amino acids. Germline CDR1 is SGHDT and CDR2 is YYEEEE. V lost 2 bases and J 4 bases, leaving 6 bases between the germline ends. CDR3: CASSFNLYGYTF. Partial CDR3 DNA: TGTGCCAGCAGCTTTAATCTCTATGGC.

This clone was seen repeatedly, ten times or more. The CDR3 end lies 3 residues beyond the end of the read and is filled in from the germline J gene. V gene TRBV5-4 combines with J gene TRBJ2-1; 10 bases match TRBD2. V lost 1 base to trimming and J lost 6 bases; unmatched junction nucleotides: 4. This CDR3 is 15 amino acids long. Germline loops: CDR1 SGHNT, CDR2 YYREEE (reference sequence). CDR3 DNA, as far as it was read: TGTGCCAGCAGCTTGTTTGCTAGCGGGAGCAATGAG. It yields the protein CASSLFASGSNE. The full CDR3 sequence reads CASSLFASGSNEQFF.

This clone showed up many times. The read ends 3 residues before the CDR3 terminus; that terminus is restored from the germline J gene. The chain carries TRBV20-1 and TRBJ2-3; possible D gene TRBD2, 6 bases. Germline assignment: CDR1 DFQATT and CDR2 SNEGSKA (reference sequence). The CDR3 runs to 14 residues. V was trimmed by 7 bases and J by 0 bases, leaving 14 bases between them. The covered CDR3 bases are TGCAGTGTCGGGGGACGGTCTAGCACAGATACG. This translates into CSVGGRSSTDT. The entire CDR3 protein reads CSVGGRSSTDTQYF.

This clone was recorded many times. The DNA ends 3 residues before the CDR3 does, and the rest of the CDR3 is filled in from the germline J gene. The chain employs TRBV2 and TRBJ2-2; 12 nucleotides match TRBD2. Germline V gene lookup returns CDR1 SNHLY and CDR2 FYNNEI. Trimming cost V 3 bases and J 5 bases; bases outside gene matches: 7. The CDR3 consists of 17 residues. The sequenced part of the CDR3 DNA is TGTGCCAGCAGTGATCGGCTAGCGGGAGGGTTTACCGGGGAG. As protein: CASSDRLAGGFTGE. The complete CDR3 sequence is CASSDRLAGGFTGELFF.

This clone was counted only a few times. One end of the junction fails to match germline, which may point to a read error. Coverage ceases 3 residues before the CDR3 finishes, and the germline J gene fills in the end. This chain connects TRBV19 to TRBJ2-7; 11 positions match TRBD2. CDR1 and CDR2 from the germline V gene are LNHDA and SQIVND (reference sequence). The CDR3 runs 13 residues. The part of the CDR3 DNA that was read is TGTCCCAGTAAGAGGACTAGCGGGCTCGAG. Its protein is CPSKRTSGLE. In full, the CDR3 is CPSKRTSGLEQYF.

This clone was recorded many times. The CDR3 is cut off 3 residues early in the read; its end comes from the germline J gene. The V and J genes are TRBV11-2 and TRBJ2-7; D call uncertain. Trimming removed 1 base from V and 2 bases from J, with 6 bases in between. This CDR3 comprises 13 residues. Per germline, CDR1 SGHAT and CDR2 FQNNGV. This CDR3 reads CASSLAHPYEQYF. Partial CDR3 DNA: TGTGCCAGCAGCTTAGCACATCCCTACGAG.

This clone showed up many times. The read terminates 3 residues ahead of where the CDR3 ends, so the germline J gene completes it. The rearrangement uses TRBV19 and TRBJ2-2; D gene uncertain. V was pared by 5 bases and J by 3 bases, with 10 bases between. The CDR3 has 14 residues. Germline values: CDR1 LNHDA, CDR2 SQIVND (reference sequence). The chain's CDR3 is CASSSRGDTGELFF. The DNA read from the CDR3 is TGTGCCAGTAGTTCGCGCGGAGACACCGGGGAG.

This clone was seen at least ten times. The read finishes 3 residues shy of the CDR3 end, and the germline J gene is used to complete it. The chain joins TRBV2 to TRBJ1-5; 8 bases align to TRBD1. V lost 4 bases to trimming and J lost 2 bases; unmatched junction nucleotides: 4. CDR3 length: 15 amino acids. Germline-derived CDR1 and CDR2 are SNHLY and FYNNEI. CDR3 DNA, as far as it was read: TGTGCCAGCAGTGCAACAGGGGGTGGCAATCAGCCC. It translates to CASSATGGGNQP. The whole CDR3 sequence reads CASSATGGGNQPQHF.

This clone was recorded many times. The read terminates 3 residues before the CDR3 end, so the remaining end is supplied by the germline J gene. This chain joins TRBV19 and TRBJ1-4; the match to TRBD1 covers 9 bases. The CDR3 contains 16 residues. Germline loops: CDR1 LNHDA, CDR2 SQIVND (reference sequence). Unmatched junction bases numbered 12, after V lost 6 bases and J lost 7 bases. CDR3 residues: CASRPGQGVFSEKLFF. Incomplete CDR3 DNA: TGTGCCAGTAGGCCGGGACAGGGTGTTTTTAGTGAAAAA. The full variable domain, in which reference TRBV19 and TRBJ1-4 provide the parts outside the CDR3, is DGGITQSPKYLFRKEGQNVTLSCEQNLNHDAMYWYRQDPGQGLRLIYYSQIVNDFQKGDIAEGYSVSREKKESFPLTVTSAQKNPTAFYLCASRPGQGVFSEKLFFGSGTQLSVL.

In its sample, this clone was seen many times. The read falls 3 residues short of the CDR3 end, and the missing part is taken from the germline J gene. This chain connects TRBV30 to TRBJ2-3; 8 positions agree with TRBD1. V shed 2 bases and J 3 bases; nucleotides not matched to a gene: 10. The CDR3 has 16 amino acids. CDR1 is GTSNPN, CDR2 SVGIG, per germline (reference sequence). CDR3 region: CAWSPGDRLMTDTQYF. CDR3 bases read: TGTGCCTGGAGTCCCGGGGACAGGTTAATGACAGATACG.